The clone carrying this T cell receptor (beta chain) was counted between two and nine times. What it binds is not known. The sample is drawn from a study of cytomegalovirus exposure and HLA in healthy donors. Study observations and caveats: Overall, around 160 TCR beta chains were annotated as cytomegalovirus-associated.

TCRdb keeps only in-frame clones here, not all; method: immunoSEQ multiplex PCR. Of about 58,000 clones detected, about nine tenths appear once; the ten largest clones hold more than 0.85%. The sample comprised PBMCs. The TCR originated in a man aged 18 to 29 in good health and CMV-seronegative.

The CDR3 region is CASSDRQGARGYTF. The CDR3, as DNA: TGTGCCAGCAGTGATAGACAGGGGGCGCGTGGCTACACCTTC. The chain carries TRBV2 and TRBJ1-2; 10 nucleotides agree with TRBD1. The germline V gene has CDR1 SNHLY and CDR2 FYNNEI. V lost 3 bases to trimming and J lost 7 bases; unmatched junction nucleotides: 5. This CDR3 is 14 amino acids long.